This passage covers 15 T cell receptor beta chains from one sample sequenced in a study of blood T cell repertoires in COVID-19. Generated by immunoSEQ multiplex PCR, the TCRdb table keeps only in-frame clones and is missing some. This table has about 150,000 clones, about four fifths appearing once. The sample consisted of peripheral blood. These receptors were obtained from a woman aged 60-75 years with acute or convalescent COVID-19.

The J gene is TRBJ1-5, the V gene TRBV10-3; 8 bases are a match to TRBD1. Germline CDR1 ENHRY, CDR2 SYGVKD. With V trimmed by 6 bases and J by 5 bases, 3 bases remained unmatched. The CDR3 is made up of 13 amino acids. The CDR3 DNA reads as TGTGCCATCAGGGACAGGGAGGATCAGCCCCAGCATTTT. Translation gives CAIRDREDQPQHF.

The gene calls are TRBV6-5 and TRBJ1-2, with D maybe TRBD1 (6 bases). From germline, CDR1 is MNHEY and CDR2 SVGAGI. The CDR3 covers 15 residues. Trimming left V 6 bases short and J 0 bases short, with 14 bases between. The CDR3 DNA reads TGTGCCAGCAGACCAAGACAGGCACCTAACTATGGCTACACCTTC. This sequence encodes CASRPRQAPNYGYTF.

J is TRBJ1-5 and V is TRBV2; D uncertain. CDR3 length: 14 residues. Deletions cut 3 bases from V and 5 bases from J, with 11 bases between. Germline V lookup: CDR1 SNHLY, CDR2 FYNNEI. The CDR3 nucleotides read TGTGCCAGCAGTGAGGTGGCAGGCGATCAGCCCCAGCATTTT. Translation: CASSEVAGDQPQHF.

The CDR3 bases are TGTGCCAGCAGTTTCTGGGACACCAGGAATGGCTACACCTTC. Its translation is CASSFWDTRNGYTF. The rearrangement joins TRBV27 to TRBJ1-2, with a possible D match to TRBD1 (6 bases). V was cut by 3 bases and J by 6 bases, with 14 bases left in between. The germline V gene has CDR1 MNHEY and CDR2 SMNVEV (reference sequence). The CDR3 is 14 residues long.

This clone was detected only once. The rearrangement joins TRBV4-1 to TRBJ2-7, with 13 bases lining up with TRBD2. Unmatched junction bases numbered 4, after V lost 6 bases and J lost 2 bases. The CDR3 is 15 residues long. Germline loops: CDR1 MGHRA, CDR2 YSYEKL. CDR3 in amino acids: CASRPGLAGPYEQYF. In DNA, the CDR3 is TGCGCCAGCAGGCCGGGACTAGCGGGACCCTACGAGCAGTACTTC.

The gene calls are TRBV5-1 and TRBJ1-3; 7 positions agree with TRBD1. Per the germline V gene, CDR1 is SGHRS and CDR2 is YFSETQ. CDR3 length equals 15 residues. The junction had 4 bases not matched to a gene; V was cut back by 4 bases and J by 0 bases. CDR3 residues: CASSVTGNSGNTIYF. The CDR3 nucleotides read TGCGCCAGCAGCGTGACAGGGAACTCTGGAAACACCATATATTTT.

V usage is TRBV18 and J usage is TRBJ2-7; 7 bases align to TRBD2. Germline CDR1 reads KGHSH; CDR2 reads LQKENI. After removal of 4 bases from V and 7 bases from J, the junction contained 1 base not matched to a gene. This CDR3 has 11 amino acids. This chain's CDR3 is CASSLGGEQYF. CDR3 coding DNA: TGTGCCAGCTCACTCGGGGGGGAGCAGTACTTC.

This sequence joins TRBV6-5 and TRBJ1-1, with a possible D match to TRBD1 (5 bases). The V gene's germline CDR1 is MNHEY and CDR2 SVGAGI. Trimming took 2 bases from V and 5 from J, leaving 12 bases between them. CDR3 length: 14 amino acids. As DNA, the CDR3 is TGTGCCAGCAGTTACGGCAGGGTAGGAACTGAAGCTTTCTTT. Translating it yields CASSYGRVGTEAFF.

V gene TRBV5-4 combines with J gene TRBJ1-2; D might be TRBD1 (6 bases). Germline V gene data show CDR1 as SGHNT and CDR2 as YYREEE (reference sequence). The CDR3 is 15 residues long. Between the trimmed V and J ends, which lost 0 bases and 6 bases, there was a span of 15 bases. This CDR3 is CASSLAVGTGHGYTF. The CDR3 nucleotides read TGTGCCAGCAGCTTGGCCGTTGGTACAGGGCATGGCTACACCTTC.

The chain carries TRBV11-2 and TRBJ1-3; 7 bases line up with TRBD1. CDR1 is SGHAT, CDR2 FQNNGV, per germline. This CDR3 contains 13 residues. J gave up 13 bases and V 2 bases, and 8 bases lay outside the gene matches. DNA of the CDR3: TGTGCCAGCAGCTTAAGGACCGGGACAGCAATATATTTT. The encoded protein is CASSLRTGTAIYF.

The rearrangement joins TRBV29-1 to TRBJ1-2; 7 nucleotides agree with TRBD1. With V trimmed by 7 bases and J by 0 bases, 5 bases remained unmatched. Germline V lookup: CDR1 SQVTM, CDR2 ANQGSEA. CDR3 length: 13 amino acids. CDR3 coding DNA: TGCAGCGCCAGACAGGGAGCTAACTATGGCTACACCTTC. This gives the protein CSARQGANYGYTF.

The chain is built from TRBV5-5 and TRBJ2-7, with D perhaps TRBD1 (5 bases). The CDR3 contains 15 residues. Per the germline V gene, CDR1 is SGHKS and CDR2 is YYEKEE (reference sequence). Trimming took off 1 base at V and 3 bases at J, with 14 bases between the two ends. The CDR3 reads CASSLSPGPSYEQYV. CDR3 nucleotides: TGTGCCAGCAGCTTGTCACCAGGGCCAAGCTACGAGCAGTACGTC.

The rearrangement links TRBV7-8 to TRBJ2-5, with D possibly being TRBD2 (6 bases). This CDR3 spans 16 amino acids. Germline assignment: CDR1 SGHVS and CDR2 FQNEAQ. Trimming took off 5 bases at V and 5 bases at J, with 21 bases between the two ends. The CDR3 bases are TGTGCCAGCAGCCCTGGGATAGTAGCGGAAAGGGAGACCCAGTACTTC. It translates to CASSPGIVAERETQYF. The full variable domain, in which reference TRBV7-8 and TRBJ2-5 provide the parts outside the CDR3, is GAGVSQSPRYKVAKRGQDVALRCDPISGHVSLFWYQQALGQGPEFLTYFQNEAQLDKSGLPSDRFFAERPEGSVSTLKIQRTQQEDSAVYLCASSPGIVAERETQYFGPGTRLLVL.

V usage is TRBV9 and J usage is TRBJ2-5; 9 bases agree with TRBD1. Germline CDR1 is SGDLS and CDR2 is YYNGEE. J gave up 5 bases and V 0 bases, and 5 bases lay outside the gene matches. The CDR3 consists of 15 residues. CDR3 DNA sequence: TGTGCCAGCAGCGTAGGTACAGGGGGCAGGGAGACCCAGTACTTC. This codes for CASSVGTGGRETQYF.

This clone appeared a few times. V usage is TRBV2 and J usage is TRBJ2-7, with D tentatively TRBD2 (5 bases). Trimming removed 4 bases at V and 7 bases at J, with 17 bases between. This CDR3 has 14 amino acids. The germline CDR1 and CDR2 sequences are SNHLY and FYNNEI. CDR3 region: CASSVVSAGGEQYF. CDR3 in DNA: TGTGCCAGCAGTGTAGTCAGCGCTGGCGGGGAGCAGTACTTC.